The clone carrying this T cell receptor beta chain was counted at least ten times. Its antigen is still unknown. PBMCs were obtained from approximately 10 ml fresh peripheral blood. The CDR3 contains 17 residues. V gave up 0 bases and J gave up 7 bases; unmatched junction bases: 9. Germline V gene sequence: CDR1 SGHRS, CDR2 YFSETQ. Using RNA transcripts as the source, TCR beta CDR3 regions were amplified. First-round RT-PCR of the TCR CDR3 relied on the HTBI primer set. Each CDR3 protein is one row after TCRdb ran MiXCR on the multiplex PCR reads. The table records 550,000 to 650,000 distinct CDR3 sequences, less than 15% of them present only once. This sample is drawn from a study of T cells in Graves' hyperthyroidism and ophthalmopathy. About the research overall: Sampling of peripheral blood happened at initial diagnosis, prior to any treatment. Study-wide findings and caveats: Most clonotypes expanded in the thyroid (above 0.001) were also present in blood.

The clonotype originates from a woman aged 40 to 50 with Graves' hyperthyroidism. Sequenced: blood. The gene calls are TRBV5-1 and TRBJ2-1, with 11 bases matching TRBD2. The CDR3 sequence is CASSLAIPGLAENEQFF. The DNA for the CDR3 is TGCGCCAGCAGCTTGGCGATACCGGGACTAGCGGAGAATGAGCAGTTCTTC.